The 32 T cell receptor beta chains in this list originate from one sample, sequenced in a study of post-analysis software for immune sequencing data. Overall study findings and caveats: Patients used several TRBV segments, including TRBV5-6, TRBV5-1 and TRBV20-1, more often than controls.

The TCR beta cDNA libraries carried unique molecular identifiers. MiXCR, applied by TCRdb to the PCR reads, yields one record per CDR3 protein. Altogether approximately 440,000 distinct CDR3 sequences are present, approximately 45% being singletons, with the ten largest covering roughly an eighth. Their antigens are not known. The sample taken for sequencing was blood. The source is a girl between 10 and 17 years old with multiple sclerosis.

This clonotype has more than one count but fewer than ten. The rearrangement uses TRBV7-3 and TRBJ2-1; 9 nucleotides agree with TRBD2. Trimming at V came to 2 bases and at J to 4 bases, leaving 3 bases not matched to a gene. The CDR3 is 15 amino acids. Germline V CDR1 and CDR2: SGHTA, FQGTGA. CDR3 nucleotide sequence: TGTGCCAGCAGCTTAGAGCGGGAGGCGTACAATGAGCAGTTCTTC. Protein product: CASSLEREAYNEQFF.

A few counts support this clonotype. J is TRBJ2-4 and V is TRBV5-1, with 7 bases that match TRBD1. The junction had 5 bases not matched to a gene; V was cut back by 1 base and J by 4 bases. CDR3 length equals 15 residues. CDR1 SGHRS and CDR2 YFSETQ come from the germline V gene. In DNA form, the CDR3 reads TGCGCCAGCAGCTTGTCCCAGGGACAGAAAAACATTCAGTACTTC. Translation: CASSLSQGQKNIQYF.

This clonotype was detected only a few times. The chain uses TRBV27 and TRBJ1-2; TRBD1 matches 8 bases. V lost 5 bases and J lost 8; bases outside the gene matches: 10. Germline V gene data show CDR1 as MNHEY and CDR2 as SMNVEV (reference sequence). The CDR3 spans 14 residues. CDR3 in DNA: TGTGCCAGCAGTCCCATCCGACAGGGGTACGGCTACACCTTC. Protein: CASSPIRQGYGYTF.

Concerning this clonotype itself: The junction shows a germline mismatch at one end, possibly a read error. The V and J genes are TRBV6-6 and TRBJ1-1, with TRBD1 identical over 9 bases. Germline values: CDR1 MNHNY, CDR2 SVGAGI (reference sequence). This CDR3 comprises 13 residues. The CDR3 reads CVSTTGGRTEAFF. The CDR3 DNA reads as TGTGTCAGCACGACAGGGGGTAGGACTGAAGCTTTCTTT.

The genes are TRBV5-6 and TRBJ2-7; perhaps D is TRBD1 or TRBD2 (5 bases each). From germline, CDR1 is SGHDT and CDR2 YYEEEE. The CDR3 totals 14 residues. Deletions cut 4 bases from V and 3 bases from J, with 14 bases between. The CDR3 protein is CASSPRRGDYEQYF. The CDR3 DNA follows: TGTGCCAGCAGCCCTCGACGAGGGGACTACGAGCAGTACTTC.

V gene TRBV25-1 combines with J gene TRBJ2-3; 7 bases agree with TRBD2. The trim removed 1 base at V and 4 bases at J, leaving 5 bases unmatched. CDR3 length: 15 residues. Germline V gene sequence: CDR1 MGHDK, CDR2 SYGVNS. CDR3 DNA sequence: TGTGCCAGCAGTGAATCTGGGGCGGGGGCAGATACGCAGTATTTT. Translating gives CASSESGAGADTQYF.

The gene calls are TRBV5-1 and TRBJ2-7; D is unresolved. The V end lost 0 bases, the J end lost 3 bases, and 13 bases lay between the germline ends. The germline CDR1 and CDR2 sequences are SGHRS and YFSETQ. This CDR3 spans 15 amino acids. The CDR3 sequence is CASSLEVGFGYEQYF. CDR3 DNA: TGCGCCAGCAGCTTGGAGGTCGGTTTCGGCTACGAGCAGTACTTC. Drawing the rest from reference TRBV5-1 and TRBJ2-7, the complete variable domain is KAGVTQTPRYLIKTRGQQVTLSCSPISGHRSVSWYQQTPGQGLQFLFEYFSETQRNKGNFPGRFSGRQFSNSRSEMNVSTLELGDSALYLCASSLEVGFGYEQYFGPGTRLTVT.

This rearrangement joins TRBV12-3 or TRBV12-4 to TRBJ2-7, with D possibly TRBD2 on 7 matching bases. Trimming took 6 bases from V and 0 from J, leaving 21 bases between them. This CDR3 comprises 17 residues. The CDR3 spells CASRVDRGGGLSYEQYF. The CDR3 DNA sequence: TGTGCCAGCAGGGTTGATCGTGGGGGGGGCCTCTCCTACGAGCAGTACTTC.

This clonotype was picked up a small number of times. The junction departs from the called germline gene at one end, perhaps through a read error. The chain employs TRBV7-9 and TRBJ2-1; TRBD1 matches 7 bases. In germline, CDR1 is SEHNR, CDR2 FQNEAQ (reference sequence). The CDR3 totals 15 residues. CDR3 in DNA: TGTGCCGGCAGCTTACGGGACAGCTCGAATCATGAGCAGTTCTTC. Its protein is CAGSLRDSSNHEQFF.

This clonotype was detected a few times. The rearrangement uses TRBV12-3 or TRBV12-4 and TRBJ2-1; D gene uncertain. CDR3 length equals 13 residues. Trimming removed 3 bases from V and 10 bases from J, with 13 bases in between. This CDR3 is CASSFSNQPEQFF. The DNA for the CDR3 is TGTGCCAGCAGTTTTTCTAACCAGCCCGAGCAGTTCTTC.

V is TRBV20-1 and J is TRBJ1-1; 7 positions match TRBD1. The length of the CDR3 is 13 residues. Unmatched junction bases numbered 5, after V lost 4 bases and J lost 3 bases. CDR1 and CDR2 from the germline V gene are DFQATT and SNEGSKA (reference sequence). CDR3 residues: CSATPGGHTEAFF. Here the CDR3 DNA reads TGCAGTGCTACCCCAGGGGGTCACACTGAAGCTTTCTTT.

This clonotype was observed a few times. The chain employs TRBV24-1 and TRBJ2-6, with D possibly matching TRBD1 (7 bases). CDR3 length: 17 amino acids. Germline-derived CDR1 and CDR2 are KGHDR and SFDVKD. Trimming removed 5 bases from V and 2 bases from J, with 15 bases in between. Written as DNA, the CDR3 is TGTGCCACCAGTGCCCAGGGGGGCGCCACTGGGGCCAACGTCCTGACTTTC. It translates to CATSAQGGATGANVLTF.

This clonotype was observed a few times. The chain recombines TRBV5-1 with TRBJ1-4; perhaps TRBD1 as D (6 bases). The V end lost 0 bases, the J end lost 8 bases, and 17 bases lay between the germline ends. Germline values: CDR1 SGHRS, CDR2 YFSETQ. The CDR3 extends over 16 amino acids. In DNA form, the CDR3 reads TGCGCCAGCAGCTTGGACTCGGGGGGCGACGGCGAAAAACTGTTTTTT. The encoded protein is CASSLDSGGDGEKLFF.

CDR3 residues: CASSYGAASNQPQHF. CDR3 in DNA: TGTGCCAGCAGTTACGGGGCAGCCAGCAATCAGCCCCAGCATTTT. This chain uses TRBV6-6 with TRBJ1-5; a weak D match, TRBD1 (5 bases). The CDR3 runs to 15 residues. The germline V gene has CDR1 MNHNY and CDR2 SVGAGI (reference sequence). V lost 2 bases to trimming and J lost 1 base, with 9 bases between them.

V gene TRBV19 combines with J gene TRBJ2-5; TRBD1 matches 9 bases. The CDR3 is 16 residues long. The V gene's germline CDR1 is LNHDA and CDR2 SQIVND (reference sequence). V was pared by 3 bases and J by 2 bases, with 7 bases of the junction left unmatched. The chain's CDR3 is CASSIDDRGLQETQYF. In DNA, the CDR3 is TGTGCCAGTAGTATCGACGACAGGGGGTTACAAGAGACCCAGTACTTC.

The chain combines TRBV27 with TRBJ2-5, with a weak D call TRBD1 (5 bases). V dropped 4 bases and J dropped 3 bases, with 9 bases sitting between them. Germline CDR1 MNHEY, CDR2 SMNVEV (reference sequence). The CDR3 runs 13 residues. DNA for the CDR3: TGTGCCAGCAGTTCGGTCAGGGAAGAGACCCAGTACTTC. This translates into CASSSVREETQYF.

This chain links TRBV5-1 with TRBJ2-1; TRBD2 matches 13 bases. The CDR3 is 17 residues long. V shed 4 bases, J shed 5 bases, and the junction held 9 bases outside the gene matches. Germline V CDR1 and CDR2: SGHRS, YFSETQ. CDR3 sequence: CASSPGTSGISNNEQFF. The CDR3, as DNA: TGCGCCAGCAGCCCGGGGACTAGCGGGATCAGCAACAATGAGCAGTTCTTC.

In nucleotides, the CDR3 is TGTGCCAGCAGAGGGGACAGGAGCACAGATACGCAGTATTTT. Translated, it gives CASRGDRSTDTQYF. The chain has TRBV27 and TRBJ2-3, with 8 bases aligning to TRBD1. CDR3 size: 14 residues. The junction had 2 bases not matched to a gene; V was cut back by 6 bases and J by 0 bases. Germline assignment: CDR1 MNHEY and CDR2 SMNVEV (reference sequence).

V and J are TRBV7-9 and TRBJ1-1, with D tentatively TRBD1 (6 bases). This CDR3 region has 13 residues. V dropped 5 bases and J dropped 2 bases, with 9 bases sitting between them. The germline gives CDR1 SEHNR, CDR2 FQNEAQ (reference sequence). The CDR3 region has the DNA TGTGCCAGCAGCGTGGACAGCAACACTGAAGCTTTCTTT. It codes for CASSVDSNTEAFF.

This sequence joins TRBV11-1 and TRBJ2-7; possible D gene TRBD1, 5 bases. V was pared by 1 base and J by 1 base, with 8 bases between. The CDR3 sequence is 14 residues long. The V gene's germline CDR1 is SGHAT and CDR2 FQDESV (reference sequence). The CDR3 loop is CASSLGTMSYEQYF. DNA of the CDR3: TGTGCCAGCAGCTTAGGGACAATGTCCTACGAGCAGTACTTC.

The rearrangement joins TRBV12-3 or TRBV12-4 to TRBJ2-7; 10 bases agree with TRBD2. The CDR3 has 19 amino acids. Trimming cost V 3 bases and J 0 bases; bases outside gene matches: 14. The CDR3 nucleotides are TGTGCCAGCAGTTTCTTCGTTACTAGCGGGACTACGAGCTCCTACGAGCAGTACTTC. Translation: CASSFFVTSGTTSSYEQYF.

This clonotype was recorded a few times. The CDR3 loop reads CASSFWGGRSTDTQYF. Written as DNA, the CDR3 is TGTGCCAGCAGCTTCTGGGGTGGACGAAGCACAGATACGCAGTATTTT. The rearrangement joins TRBV7-3 to TRBJ2-3; the D is unclear. V was cut by 3 bases and J by 0 bases, with 13 bases left in between. Looked up from germline, CDR1 is SGHTA and CDR2 is FQGTGA. The CDR3 totals 16 residues.

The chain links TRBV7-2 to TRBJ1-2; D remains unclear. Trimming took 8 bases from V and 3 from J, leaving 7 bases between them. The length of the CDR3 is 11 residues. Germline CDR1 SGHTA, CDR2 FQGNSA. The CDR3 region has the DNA TGTGCCAGCGGGCGCTACTATGGCTACACCTTC. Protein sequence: CASGRYYGYTF.

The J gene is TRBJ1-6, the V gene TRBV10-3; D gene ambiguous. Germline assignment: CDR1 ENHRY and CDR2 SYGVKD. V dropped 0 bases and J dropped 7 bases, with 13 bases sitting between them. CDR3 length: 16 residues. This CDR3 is CAISESNGLRNSPLHF. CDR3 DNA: TGTGCCATCAGTGAGTCGAATGGGTTGCGGAATTCACCCCTCCACTTT.

CDR3 protein: CASSLPPGLANEQFF. The CDR3 region has the DNA TGCGCCAGCAGCTTGCCCCCGGGACTAGCCAATGAGCAGTTCTTC. The chain joins TRBV5-1 to TRBJ2-1; 9 positions agree with TRBD2. The CDR3 extends over 15 amino acids. The germline V gene has CDR1 SGHRS and CDR2 YFSETQ. J lost 6 bases, V lost 1 base, and 5 bases had no gene match.

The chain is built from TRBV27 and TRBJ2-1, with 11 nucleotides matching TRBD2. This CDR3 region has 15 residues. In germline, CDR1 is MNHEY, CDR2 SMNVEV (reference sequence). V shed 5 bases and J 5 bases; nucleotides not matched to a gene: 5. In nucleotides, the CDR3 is TGTGCCAGCAGTCCGGAGACTAGCGGGGACAATGAGCAGTTCTTC. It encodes CASSPETSGDNEQFF.

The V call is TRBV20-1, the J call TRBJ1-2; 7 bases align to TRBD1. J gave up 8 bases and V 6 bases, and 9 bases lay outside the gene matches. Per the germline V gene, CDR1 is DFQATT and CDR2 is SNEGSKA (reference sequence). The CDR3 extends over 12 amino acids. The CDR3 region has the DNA TGCAGTGCAACGGGACAGAACTTAGGCTACACCTTC. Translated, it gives CSATGQNLGYTF.

The CDR3: CASSQAPSSGNEQFF. DNA for the CDR3: TGTGCCAGCAGCCAAGCCCCCAGTAGCGGCAATGAGCAGTTCTTC. V and J are TRBV3-1 and TRBJ2-1, with a tentative D call TRBD2 (6 bases). The CDR3 runs 15 residues. The ends were cut back, 1 base at V and 6 bases at J, with 13 bases in the middle. Looked up from germline, CDR1 is LGHDT and CDR2 is YNNKEL (reference sequence).

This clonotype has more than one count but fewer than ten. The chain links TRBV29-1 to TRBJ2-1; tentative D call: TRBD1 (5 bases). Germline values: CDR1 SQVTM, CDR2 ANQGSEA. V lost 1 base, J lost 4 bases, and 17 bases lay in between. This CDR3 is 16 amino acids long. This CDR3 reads CSVEGNKGQKYNEQFF. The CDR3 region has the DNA TGCAGCGTTGAAGGTAACAAGGGGCAAAAATACAATGAGCAGTTCTTC.

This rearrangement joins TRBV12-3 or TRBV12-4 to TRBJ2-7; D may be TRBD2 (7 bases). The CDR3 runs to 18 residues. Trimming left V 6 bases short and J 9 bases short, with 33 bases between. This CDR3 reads CASSAGTSGTWLVSAQYF. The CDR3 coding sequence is TGTGCCAGCAGCGCCGGGACAAGCGGGACTTGGTTGGTTTCGGCGCAGTACTTC.

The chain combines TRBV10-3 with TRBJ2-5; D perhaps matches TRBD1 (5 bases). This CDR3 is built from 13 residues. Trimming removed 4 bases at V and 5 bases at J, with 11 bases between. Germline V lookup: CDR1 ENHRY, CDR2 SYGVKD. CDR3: CAISGAGQETQYF. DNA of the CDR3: TGTGCCATCAGTGGGGCAGGGCAGGAGACCCAGTACTTC.

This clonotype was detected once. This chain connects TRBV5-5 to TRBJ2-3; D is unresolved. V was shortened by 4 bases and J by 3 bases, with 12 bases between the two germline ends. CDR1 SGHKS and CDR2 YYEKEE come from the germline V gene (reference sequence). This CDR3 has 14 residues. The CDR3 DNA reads TGTGCCAGCAGCCCGGACGGCACGACAGATACGCAGTATTTT. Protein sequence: CASSPDGTTDTQYF.